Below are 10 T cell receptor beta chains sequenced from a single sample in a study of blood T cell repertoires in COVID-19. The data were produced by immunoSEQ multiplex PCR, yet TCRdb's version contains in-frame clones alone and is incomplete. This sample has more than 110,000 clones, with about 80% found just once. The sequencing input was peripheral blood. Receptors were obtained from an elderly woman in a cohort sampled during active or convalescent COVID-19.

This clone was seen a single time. The CDR3 reads CASSLRLKGVSGANVLTF. In DNA, the CDR3 is TGTGCCAGCAGCTTACGGTTGAAGGGGGTTTCTGGGGCCAACGTCCTGACTTTC. The chain combines TRBV7-6 with TRBJ2-6; tentative D call: TRBD1 (6 bases). The CDR3 has 18 amino acids. The V end lost 2 bases, the J end lost 1 base, and 15 bases lay between the germline ends. Looked up from germline, CDR1 is SGHVS and CDR2 is FNYEAQ.

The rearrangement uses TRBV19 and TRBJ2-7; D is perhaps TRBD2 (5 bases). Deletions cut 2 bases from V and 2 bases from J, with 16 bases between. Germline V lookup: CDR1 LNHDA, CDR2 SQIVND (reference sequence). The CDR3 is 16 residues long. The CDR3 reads CASSISSGIVPYEQYV. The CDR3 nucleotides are TGTGCCAGTAGTATATCCTCCGGGATAGTCCCCTACGAGCAGTACGTC.

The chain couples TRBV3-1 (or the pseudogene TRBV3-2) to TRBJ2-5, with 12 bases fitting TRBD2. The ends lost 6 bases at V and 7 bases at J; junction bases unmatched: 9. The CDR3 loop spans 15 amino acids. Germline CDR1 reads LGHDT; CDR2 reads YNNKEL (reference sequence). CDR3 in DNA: TGTGCCAGCAGGGGACTAGCGGGTACCGAAGGGACCCAGTACTTC. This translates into CASRGLAGTEGTQYF.

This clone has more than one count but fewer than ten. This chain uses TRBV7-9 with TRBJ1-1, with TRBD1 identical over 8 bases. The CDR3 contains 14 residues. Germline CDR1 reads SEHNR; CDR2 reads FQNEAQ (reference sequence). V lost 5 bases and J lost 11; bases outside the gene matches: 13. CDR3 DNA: TGTGCCAGCAGCCCACCCGGGCAGGGGGCTCGCGCTTTCTTT. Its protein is CASSPPGQGARAFF.

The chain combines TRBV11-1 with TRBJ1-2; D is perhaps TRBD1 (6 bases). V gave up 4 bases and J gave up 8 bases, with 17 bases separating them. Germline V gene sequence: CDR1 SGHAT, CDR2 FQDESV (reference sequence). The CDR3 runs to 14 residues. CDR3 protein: CASSSSAGAGGYTF. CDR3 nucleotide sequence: TGTGCCAGCAGCTCCTCGGCAGGGGCTGGGGGCTACACCTTC.

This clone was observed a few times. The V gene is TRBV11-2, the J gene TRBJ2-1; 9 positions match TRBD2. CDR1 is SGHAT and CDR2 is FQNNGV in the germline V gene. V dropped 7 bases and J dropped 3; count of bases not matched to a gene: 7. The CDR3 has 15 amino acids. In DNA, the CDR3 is TGTGCCAGCACCTATTTAGCGGGGGTCTACAATGAGCAGTTCTTC. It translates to CASTYLAGVYNEQFF.

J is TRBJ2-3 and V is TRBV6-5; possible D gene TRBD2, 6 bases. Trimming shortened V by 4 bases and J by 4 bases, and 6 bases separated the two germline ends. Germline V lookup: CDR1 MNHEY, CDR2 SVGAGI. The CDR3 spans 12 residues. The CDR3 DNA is TGTGCCAGCAGTTGGGGGGCAGATACGCAGTATTTT. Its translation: CASSWGADTQYF.

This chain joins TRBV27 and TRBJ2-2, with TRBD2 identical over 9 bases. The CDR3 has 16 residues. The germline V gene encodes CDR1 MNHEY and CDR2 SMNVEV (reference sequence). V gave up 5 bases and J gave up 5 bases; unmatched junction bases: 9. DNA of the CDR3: TGTGCCAGCAGTGGATGGGGCGGGGGGGAAACCGGGGAGCTGTTTTTT. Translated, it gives CASSGWGGGETGELFF.

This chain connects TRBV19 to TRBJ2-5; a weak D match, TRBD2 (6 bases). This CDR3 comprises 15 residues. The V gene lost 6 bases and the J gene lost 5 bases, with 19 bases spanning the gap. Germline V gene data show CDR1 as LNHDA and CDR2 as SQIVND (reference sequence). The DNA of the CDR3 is TGTGCCAGTAGCCCCGGGGTCTCTGCGGGGGAGACCCAGTACTTC. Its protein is CASSPGVSAGETQYF.

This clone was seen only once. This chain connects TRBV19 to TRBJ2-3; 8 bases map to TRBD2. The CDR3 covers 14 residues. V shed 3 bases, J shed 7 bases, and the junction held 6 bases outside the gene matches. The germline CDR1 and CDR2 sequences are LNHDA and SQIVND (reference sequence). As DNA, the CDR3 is TGTGCCAGTAGTATTGGACTAGCACAGAATACGCAGTATTTT. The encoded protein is CASSIGLAQNTQYF.